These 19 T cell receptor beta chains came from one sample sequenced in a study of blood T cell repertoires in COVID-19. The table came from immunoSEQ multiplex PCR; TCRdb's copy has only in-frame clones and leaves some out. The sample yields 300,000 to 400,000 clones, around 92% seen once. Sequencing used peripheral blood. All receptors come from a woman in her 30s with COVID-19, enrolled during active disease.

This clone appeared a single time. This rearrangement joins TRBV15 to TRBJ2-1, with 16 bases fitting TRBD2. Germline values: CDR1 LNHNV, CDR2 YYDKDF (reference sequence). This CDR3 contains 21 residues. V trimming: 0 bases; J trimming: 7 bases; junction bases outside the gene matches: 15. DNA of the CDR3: TGTGCCACCAGCAGAGATTACCCGGGACTAGCGGGGGGGCCTATAGTTAATGAGCAGTTCTTC. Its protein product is CATSRDYPGLAGGPIVNEQFF. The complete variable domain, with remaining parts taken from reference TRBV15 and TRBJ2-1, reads DAMVIQNPRYQVTQFGKPVTLSCSQTLNHNVMYWYQQKSSQAPKLLFHYYDKDFNNEADTPDNFQSRRPNTSFCFLDIRSPGLGDTAMYLCATSRDYPGLAGGPIVNEQFFGPGTRLTVL.

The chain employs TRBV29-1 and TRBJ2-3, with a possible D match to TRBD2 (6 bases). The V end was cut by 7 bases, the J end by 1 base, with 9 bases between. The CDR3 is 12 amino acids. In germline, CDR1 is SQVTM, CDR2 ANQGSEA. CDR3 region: CSGTGGTDTQYF. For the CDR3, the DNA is TGCAGCGGGACGGGGGGCACAGATACGCAGTATTTT.

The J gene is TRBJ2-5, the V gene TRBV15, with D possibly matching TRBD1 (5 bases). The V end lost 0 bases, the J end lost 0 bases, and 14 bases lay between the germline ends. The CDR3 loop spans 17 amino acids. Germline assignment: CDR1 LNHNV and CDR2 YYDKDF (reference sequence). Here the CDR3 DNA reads TGTGCCACCAGCAGAGATCTCTTGGACACCTACCAAGAGACCCAGTACTTC. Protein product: CATSRDLLDTYQETQYF.

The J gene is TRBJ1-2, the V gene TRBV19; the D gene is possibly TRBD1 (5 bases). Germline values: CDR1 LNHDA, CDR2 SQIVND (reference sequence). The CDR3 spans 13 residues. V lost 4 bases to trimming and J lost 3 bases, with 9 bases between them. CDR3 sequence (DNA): TGTGCCAGTAGTAGTGACAGAGACTATGGCTACACCTTC. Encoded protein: CASSSDRDYGYTF.

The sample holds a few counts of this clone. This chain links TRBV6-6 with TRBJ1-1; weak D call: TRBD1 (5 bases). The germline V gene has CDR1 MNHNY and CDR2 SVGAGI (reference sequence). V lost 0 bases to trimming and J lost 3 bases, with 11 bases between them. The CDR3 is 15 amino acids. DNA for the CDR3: TGTGCCAGCAGTTACTCGGGGCCTGGGGACACTGAAGCTTTCTTT. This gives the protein CASSYSGPGDTEAFF.

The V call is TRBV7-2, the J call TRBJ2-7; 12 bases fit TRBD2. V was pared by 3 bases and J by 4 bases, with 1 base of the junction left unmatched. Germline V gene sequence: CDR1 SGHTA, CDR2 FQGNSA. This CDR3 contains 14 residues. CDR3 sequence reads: CASSLTSGSYEQYV. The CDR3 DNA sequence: TGTGCCAGCAGCTTGACTAGCGGGAGTTACGAGCAGTACGTC.

Written as DNA, the CDR3 is TGTGCCAGCAGCCAAGAGGCTAGCGGCAAAGAGACCCAGTACTTC. Protein product: CASSQEASGKETQYF. The chain couples TRBV4-2 to TRBJ2-5; 7 bases are a match to TRBD2. The germline V gene encodes CDR1 LGHNA and CDR2 YNFKEQ. J gave up 3 bases and V 0 bases, and 4 bases lay outside the gene matches. The CDR3 covers 15 residues.

In DNA, the CDR3 is TGTGCCAGCTCACCCCGGGACAGGGGGGACGGCTACACCTTC. This translates into CASSPRDRGDGYTF. The V gene is TRBV18, the J gene TRBJ1-2; the match to TRBD1 covers 11 bases. V trimming: 3 bases; J trimming: 8 bases; junction bases outside the gene matches: 5. The CDR3 covers 14 residues. Germline loops: CDR1 KGHSH, CDR2 LQKENI.

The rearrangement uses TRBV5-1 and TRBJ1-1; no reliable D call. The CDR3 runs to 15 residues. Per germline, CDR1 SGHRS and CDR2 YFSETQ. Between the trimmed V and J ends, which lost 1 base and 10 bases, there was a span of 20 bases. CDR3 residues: CASSLSVRDSYRAFF. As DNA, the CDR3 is TGCGCCAGCAGCTTGTCAGTCCGGGATAGTTACAGAGCTTTCTTT.

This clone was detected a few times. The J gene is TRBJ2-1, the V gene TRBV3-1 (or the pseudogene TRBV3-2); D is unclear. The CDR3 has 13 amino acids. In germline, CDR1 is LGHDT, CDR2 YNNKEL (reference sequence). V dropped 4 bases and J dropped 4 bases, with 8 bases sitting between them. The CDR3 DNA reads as TGTGCCAGCAGCCCCCGAACTTACAATGAGCAGTTCTTC. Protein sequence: CASSPRTYNEQFF.

In DNA, the CDR3 is TGTGCCAGCAGTTCTGGCGTACAGGGTGGCTACACCTTC. As protein: CASSSGVQGGYTF. The chain recombines TRBV28 with TRBJ1-2; a possible D gene is TRBD1 (6 bases). CDR1 is MDHEN and CDR2 is SYDVKM in the germline V gene. V lost 4 bases to trimming and J lost 7 bases, with 13 bases between them. There are 13 residues in the CDR3.

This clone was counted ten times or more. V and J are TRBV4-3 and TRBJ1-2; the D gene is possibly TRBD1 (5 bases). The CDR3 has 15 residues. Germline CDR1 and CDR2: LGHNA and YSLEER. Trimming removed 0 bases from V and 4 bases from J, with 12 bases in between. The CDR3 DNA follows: TGCGCCAGCAGCCAAGATCTGGGGCAAACCTATGGCTACACCTTC. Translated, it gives CASSQDLGQTYGYTF.

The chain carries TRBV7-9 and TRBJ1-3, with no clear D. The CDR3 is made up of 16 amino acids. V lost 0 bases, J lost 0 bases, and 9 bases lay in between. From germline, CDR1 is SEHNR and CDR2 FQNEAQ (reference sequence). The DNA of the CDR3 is TGTGCCAGCAGCTTAGCGATGGGGAGCTCTGGAAACACCATATATTTT. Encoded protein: CASSLAMGSSGNTIYF.

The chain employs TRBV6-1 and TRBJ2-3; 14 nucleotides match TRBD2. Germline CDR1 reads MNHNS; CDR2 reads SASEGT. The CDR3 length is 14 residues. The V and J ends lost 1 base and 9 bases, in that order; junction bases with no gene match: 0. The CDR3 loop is CASSEGTSGRTQYF. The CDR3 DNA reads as TGTGCCAGCAGTGAAGGGACTAGCGGGAGGACGCAGTATTTT.

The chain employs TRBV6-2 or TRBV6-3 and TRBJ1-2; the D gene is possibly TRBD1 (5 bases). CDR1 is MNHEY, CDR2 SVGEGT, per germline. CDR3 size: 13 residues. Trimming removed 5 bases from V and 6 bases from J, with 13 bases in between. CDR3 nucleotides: TGTGCCAGCAGTAGCGGGACTCTTAATGGCTACACCTTC. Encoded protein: CASSSGTLNGYTF.

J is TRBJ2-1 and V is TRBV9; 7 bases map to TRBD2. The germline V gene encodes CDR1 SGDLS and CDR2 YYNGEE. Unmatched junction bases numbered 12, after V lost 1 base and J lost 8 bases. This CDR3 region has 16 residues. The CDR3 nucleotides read TGTGCCAGCAGCGTAATCGGCGGGAGAAACCAGGATGAGCAGTTCTTC. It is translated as CASSVIGGRNQDEQFF.

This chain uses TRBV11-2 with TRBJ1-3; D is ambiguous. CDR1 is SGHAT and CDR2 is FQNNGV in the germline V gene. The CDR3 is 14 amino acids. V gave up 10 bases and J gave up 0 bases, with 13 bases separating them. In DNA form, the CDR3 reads TGTGCCATCCGGGAGCCGCTCTCTGGAAACACCATATATTTT. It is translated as CAIREPLSGNTIYF.

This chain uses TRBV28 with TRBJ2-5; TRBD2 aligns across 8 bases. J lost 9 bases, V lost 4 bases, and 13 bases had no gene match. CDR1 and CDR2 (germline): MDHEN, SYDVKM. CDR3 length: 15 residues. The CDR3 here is CASSSPLAGARAQYF. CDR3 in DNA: TGTGCCAGCAGTTCCCCTCTAGCGGGTGCGCGGGCCCAGTACTTC.

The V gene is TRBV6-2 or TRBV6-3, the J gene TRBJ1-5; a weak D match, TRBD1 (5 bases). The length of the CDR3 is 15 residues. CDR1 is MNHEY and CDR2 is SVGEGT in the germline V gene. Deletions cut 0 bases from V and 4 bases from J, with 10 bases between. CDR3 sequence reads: CASSYSTGGNQPQHF. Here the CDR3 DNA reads TGTGCCAGCAGTTACTCGACGGGGGGAAATCAGCCCCAGCATTTT.